Below are 16 T cell receptor beta chains sequenced from a single sample in a study of T cell repertoires in cytomegalovirus infection. The antigens of these receptors remain unknown. TCRdb used MiXCR to reprocess the reads, holding one entry per CDR3 protein. The sample includes some 800,000 distinct CDR3 sequences, approximately 29% of them seen just once. Sequenced here: cultured CD8+ T cells from PBMCs, sampled from culture after CMV antigen stimulation. These TCRs come from a human donor in good health (CMV status not recorded). Some clones in this sample may be carry-over from other donors' samples.

Turning to this clonotype: An end of the junction differs from the germline gene, which may be a read error. This chain joins TRBV7-6 and TRBJ2-2, with D possibly being TRBD1 or TRBD2 (5 bases each). CDR3 length: 16 amino acids. Germline lookup yields CDR1 SGHVS and CDR2 FNYEAQ. CDR3 sequence (DNA): TGTGCTAGCAGCCAAGGGACGATCCCTAACACCGGGGAGCCGTTTTTT. Translated, it gives CASSQGTIPNTGEPFF.

As DNA, the CDR3 is TGTGCCAGTAGCCTGAAGCGGGGGCCGAACACCGGGGAGCTGTTTTTT. Translation gives CASSLKRGPNTGELFF. The rearrangement uses TRBV19 and TRBJ2-2; 8 bases match TRBD2. V was clipped by 6 bases and J by 0 bases; unmatched bases: 6. The CDR3 totals 16 residues. Germline-derived CDR1 and CDR2 are LNHDA and SQIVND (reference sequence).

This clonotype appeared many times. The CDR3 nucleotides are TGTGCCAGCAGTTACGGCCCACAGGGGAACTCTGGAAACACCATATATTTT. It is translated as CASSYGPQGNSGNTIYF. V is TRBV6-5 and J is TRBJ1-3; TRBD1 agrees at 7 bases. Trimming took 2 bases from V and 0 from J; bases not matched to a gene: 7. Germline loops: CDR1 MNHEY, CDR2 SVGAGI. CDR3 length equals 17 residues.

In this sample, this clonotype turned up a few times. The rearrangement uses TRBV20-1 and TRBJ1-1; 8 bases map to TRBD1. V lost 4 bases and J lost 1; bases outside the gene matches: 5. CDR1 and CDR2 from the germline V gene are DFQATT and SNEGSKA (reference sequence). This CDR3 spans 14 amino acids. CDR3 DNA sequence: TGCAGTGCTATAAGGACAGGGCCGAACACTGAAGCTTTCTTT. Its protein is CSAIRTGPNTEAFF.

This clonotype showed up just a few times. The J gene is TRBJ2-2, the V gene TRBV2, with D perhaps TRBD1 or TRBD2 (5 bases each). Germline CDR1 is SNHLY and CDR2 is FYNNEI. The CDR3 is 14 residues long. Trimming shortened V by 7 bases and J by 1 base, and 10 bases separated the two germline ends. In DNA, the CDR3 is TGTGCCAGCATGGGGGACCTGAACACCGGGGAGCTGTTTTTT. The encoded protein is CASMGDLNTGELFF.

This clonotype was seen a few times. This chain joins TRBV2 and TRBJ2-6; D assignment may be TRBD1 or TRBD2 (6 bases each). V lost 2 bases and J lost 0, with 17 bases in between. This CDR3 is 19 amino acids long. Germline V gene sequence: CDR1 SNHLY, CDR2 FYNNEI. As DNA, the CDR3 is TGTGCCAGCAGTGAATTGGGGGGACATACGTTCTCTGGGGCCAACGTCCTGACTTTC. Protein: CASSELGGHTFSGANVLTF. Drawing the rest from reference TRBV2 and TRBJ2-6, the complete variable domain is EPEVTQTPSHQVTQMGQEVILRCVPISNHLYFYWYRQILGQKVEFLVSFYNNEISEKSEIFDDQFSVERPDGSNFTLKIRSTKLEDSAMYFCASSELGGHTFSGANVLTFGAGSRLTVL.

This chain joins TRBV25-1 and TRBJ2-7, with D unclear. V shed 7 bases and J shed 9 bases, with 16 bases lying between them. The germline V gene has CDR1 MGHDK and CDR2 SYGVNS. There are 12 residues in the CDR3. The CDR3 sequence: CASTLSNSRQYV. The CDR3 nucleotides read TGTGCCAGCACCCTGTCCAATTCCCGGCAGTACGTC.

In its sample, this clonotype was seen many times. J is TRBJ2-1 and V is TRBV7-8; D is perhaps TRBD2 (6 bases). Germline V gene lookup returns CDR1 SGHVS and CDR2 FQNEAQ. This CDR3 contains 17 residues. V was shortened by 1 base and J by 7 bases, with 20 bases between the two germline ends. The CDR3 bases are TGTGCCAGCAGCTTAGGGGGTGGGGGGTACATGTTGAATGAGCAGTTCTTC. Amino acid sequence: CASSLGGGGYMLNEQFF.

The V gene is TRBV12-3 or TRBV12-4, the J gene TRBJ2-2, with D perhaps matching TRBD1 (6 bases). The V end lost 5 bases, the J end lost 6 bases, and 10 bases lay between the germline ends. The CDR3 sequence is 13 residues long. The CDR3 region is CASSAGQPGELFF. The CDR3 region has the DNA TGTGCCAGCAGTGCCGGACAGCCCGGGGAGCTGTTTTTT.

The V call is TRBV12-3 or TRBV12-4, the J call TRBJ2-2; D is perhaps TRBD1 (6 bases). Between the trimmed V and J ends, which lost 5 bases and 8 bases, there was a span of 9 bases. CDR3 size: 12 residues. Here the CDR3 DNA reads TGTGCCAGCAGTACGACAGGAGGGGAGCTGTTTTTT. Its translation: CASSTTGGELFF.

The chain employs TRBV24-1 and TRBJ2-2, with a possible D match to TRBD1 (5 bases). The V gene's germline CDR1 is KGHDR and CDR2 SFDVKD. There are 14 residues in the CDR3. Trimming took off 6 bases at V and 3 bases at J, with 10 bases between the two ends. This CDR3 is CATSPTVYTGELFF. In DNA, the CDR3 is TGTGCCACCAGTCCGACAGTTTACACCGGGGAGCTGTTTTTT.

This clonotype was counted only a few times. The V and J genes are TRBV2 and TRBJ1-1; D not certain. There are 12 residues in the CDR3. Germline V lookup: CDR1 SNHLY, CDR2 FYNNEI. Trimming removed 6 bases at V and 7 bases at J, with 12 bases between. The CDR3 DNA is TGTGCCAGCAGGCCAGCGGGGAATGAAGCTTTCTTT. Translated: CASRPAGNEAFF.

This chain uses TRBV12-3 or TRBV12-4 with TRBJ1-5, with D tentatively TRBD1 (6 bases). The CDR3 has 15 amino acids. V dropped 6 bases and J dropped 3 bases, with 15 bases sitting between them. This chain's CDR3 is CASSPTGPFNQPQHF. CDR3 bases: TGTGCCAGCAGCCCGACAGGCCCGTTCAATCAGCCCCAGCATTTT.

The chain has TRBV20-1 and TRBJ2-1; TRBD1 agrees at 10 bases. After removal of 7 bases from V and 4 bases from J, the junction contained 7 bases not matched to a gene. The germline V gene encodes CDR1 DFQATT and CDR2 SNEGSKA (reference sequence). There are 14 residues in the CDR3. CDR3 residues: CSGNRDRGYNEQFF. The CDR3 DNA follows: TGCAGTGGTAATCGGGACAGGGGATACAATGAGCAGTTCTTC.

The J gene is TRBJ2-3, the V gene TRBV7-9, with 12 positions matching TRBD2. The ends lost 5 bases at V and 5 bases at J; junction bases unmatched: 5. The CDR3 extends over 15 amino acids. Germline loops: CDR1 SEHNR, CDR2 FQNEAQ (reference sequence). In DNA, the CDR3 is TGTGCCAGCAGCCAGACTAGCGGGGGAGAAGATACGCAGTATTTT. It codes for CASSQTSGGEDTQYF.

This chain links TRBV14 with TRBJ2-3; 8 bases line up with TRBD2. The CDR3 extends over 16 amino acids. The V and J ends lost 0 bases and 4 bases, in that order; junction bases with no gene match: 6. Germline V gene sequence: CDR1 SGHDN, CDR2 FVKESK. The CDR3 region is CASSQDTGGPADTQYF. DNA for the CDR3: TGTGCCAGCAGCCAAGATACGGGGGGGCCGGCAGATACGCAGTATTTT.